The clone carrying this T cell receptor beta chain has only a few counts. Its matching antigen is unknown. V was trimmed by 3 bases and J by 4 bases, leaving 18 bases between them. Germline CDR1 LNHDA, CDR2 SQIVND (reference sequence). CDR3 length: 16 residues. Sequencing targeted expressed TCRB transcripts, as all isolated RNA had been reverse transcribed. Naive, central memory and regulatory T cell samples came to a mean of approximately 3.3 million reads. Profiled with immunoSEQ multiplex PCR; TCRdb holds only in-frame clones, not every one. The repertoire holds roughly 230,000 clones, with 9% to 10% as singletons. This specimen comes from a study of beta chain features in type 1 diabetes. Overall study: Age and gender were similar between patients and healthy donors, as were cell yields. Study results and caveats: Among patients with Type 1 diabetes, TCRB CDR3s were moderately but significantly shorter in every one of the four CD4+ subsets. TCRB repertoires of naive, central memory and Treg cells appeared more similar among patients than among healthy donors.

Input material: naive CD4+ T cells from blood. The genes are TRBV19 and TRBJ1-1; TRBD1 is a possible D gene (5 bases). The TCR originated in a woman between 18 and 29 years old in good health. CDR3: CASSIQRREGSTEAFF. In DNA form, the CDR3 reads TGTGCCAGTAGTATCCAGCGCAGGGAGGGGAGCACTGAAGCTTTCTTT.